These 20 T cell receptor beta chains were sequenced from one sample in a study of siplizumab effects on memory and regulatory T cells. Clones were read by immunoSEQ multiplex PCR, and TCRdb kept only the in-frame ones, dropping some. The sample comprises some 90,000 clones, 85% to 90% of which are singletons, and around 16% rests with the top ten. Sequencing was carried out using CD4+ T cells sorted from blood. The receptor source for this set is a human donor in good health.

The chain joins TRBV5-1 to TRBJ2-3, with 11 nucleotides matching TRBD2. CDR1 and CDR2 (germline): SGHRS, YFSETQ. This CDR3 has 17 amino acids. V lost 0 bases, J lost 3 bases, and 6 bases stayed unmatched. CDR3 sequence: CASSLVRLAGRTDTQYF. For the CDR3, the DNA is TGCGCCAGCAGCTTGGTTCGACTAGCGGGGCGGACAGATACGCAGTATTTT.

In the case of this clone: The junction departs from germline at one end; a sequencing error may be responsible. The CDR3 bases are TGTGCTAGCAGCTTAGAGAGGGGGCCGGGACAGGGGCCAACGGGCACAGATACGCAGTATTTT. Protein: CASSLERGPGQGPTGTDTQYF. The chain uses TRBV7-7 and TRBJ2-3; the match to TRBD1 covers 10 bases. The CDR3 has 21 residues. Germline V gene sequence: CDR1 SSHAT, CDR2 FNYEAQ (reference sequence).

The rearrangement joins TRBV6-6 to TRBJ1-5; possible D gene TRBD1, 6 bases. V lost 2 bases and J lost 3, with 11 bases in between. The CDR3 runs 15 residues. Germline V lookup: CDR1 MNHNY, CDR2 SVGAGI (reference sequence). The CDR3 loop is CASSYPDSTNQPQHF. In nucleotides, the CDR3 is TGTGCCAGCAGTTACCCGGACAGTACCAATCAGCCCCAGCATTTT.

The V and J genes are TRBV29-1 and TRBJ2-3, with TRBD2 matching over 7 bases. The CDR3 is made up of 16 amino acids. The germline CDR1 and CDR2 sequences are SQVTM and ANQGSEA. V dropped 5 bases and J dropped 0; count of bases not matched to a gene: 11. The CDR3 is CSVTPLAVASTDTQYF. The CDR3 DNA is TGCAGCGTTACCCCCCTAGCGGTTGCTAGCACAGATACGCAGTATTTT.

Turning to this clone: One junction end does not reproduce the germline sequence, and a read error may be involved. The sample contains more than one DNA sequence encoding this CDR3. J is TRBJ1-1 and V is TRBV11-2, with a weak D call TRBD1 (5 bases). The CDR3 runs 14 residues. Germline CDR1 SGHAT, CDR2 FQNNGV. The CDR3 is CASSLQQVNTEAFF. The DNA for the CDR3 is TGTGCCAGTAGCTTACAACAGGTGAACACTGAAGCTTTCTTT.

This rearrangement joins TRBV6-1 to TRBJ2-7, with 10 bases that match TRBD2. The V gene end was trimmed by 7 bases and the J gene end by 3 bases; junction bases not matched to a gene: 0. The CDR3 runs to 12 residues. Germline-derived CDR1 and CDR2 are MNHNS and SASEGT. The DNA of the CDR3 is TGTGCCAGCAAGCGGGAGGGCTACGAGCAGTACTTC. Translating it yields CASKREGYEQYF.

The V call is TRBV9, the J call TRBJ2-1; 12 bases map to TRBD2. The V gene's germline CDR1 is SGDLS and CDR2 YYNGEE. The CDR3 runs 15 residues. J lost 9 bases, V lost 4 bases, and 8 bases had no gene match. CDR3 amino acids: CASSPTSGSVGEQFF. CDR3 nucleotide sequence: TGTGCCAGCAGCCCGACTAGCGGGAGCGTCGGTGAGCAGTTCTTC.

CDR3 in amino acids: CASSYSRGEQPQHF. Here the CDR3 DNA reads TGTGCCAGCAGTTACTCTCGAGGGGAACAGCCCCAGCATTTT. The chain uses TRBV6-6 and TRBJ1-5, with D possibly being TRBD1 (5 bases). Germline V lookup: CDR1 MNHNY, CDR2 SVGAGI (reference sequence). There are 14 residues in the CDR3. V was trimmed by 0 bases and J by 7 bases, leaving 10 bases between them.

The gene calls are TRBV5-1 and TRBJ2-5; D assignment may be TRBD1 or TRBD2 (5 bases each). The CDR3 spans 17 residues. Germline V CDR1 and CDR2: SGHRS, YFSETQ. The V gene lost 4 bases and the J gene lost 3 bases, with 22 bases spanning the gap. CDR3 bases: TGCGCCAGCAGCCCAGGGACCCAGGGAGACGTTAAAGAGACCCAGTACTTC. Protein: CASSPGTQGDVKETQYF.

V gene TRBV5-4 combines with J gene TRBJ2-3, with D possibly being TRBD1 (6 bases). CDR1 and CDR2 from the germline V gene are SGHNT and YYREEE (reference sequence). The V end was cut by 5 bases, the J end by 2 bases, with 15 bases between. The CDR3 sequence is 15 residues long. The CDR3 loop is CASRNTGTSTDTQYF. The DNA of the CDR3 is TGTGCCAGCAGGAACACCGGGACATCCACAGATACGCAGTATTTT. Filled out from reference TRBV5-4 and TRBJ2-3, the complete variable domain reads ETGVTQSPTHLIKTRGQQVTLRCSSQSGHNTVSWYQQALGQGPQFIFQYYREEENGRGNFPPRFSGLQFPNYSSELNVNALELDDSALYLCASRNTGTSTDTQYFGPGTRLTVL.

This clone was seen only once. The chain links TRBV7-9 to TRBJ2-1; 7 bases match TRBD2. Germline V gives CDR1 SEHNR, CDR2 FQNEAQ (reference sequence). This CDR3 spans 17 amino acids. J gave up 0 bases and V 5 bases, and 10 bases lay outside the gene matches. The CDR3 nucleotides read TGTGCCAGCAGCCATCATCTCGGGGGGAGCTCCTACAATGAGCAGTTCTTC. Protein product: CASSHHLGGSSYNEQFF.

As DNA, the CDR3 is TGTGCCAGCAGTTTACCCGGGACGGGTGAGCAGTTCTTC. Translating it yields CASSLPGTGEQFF. V gene TRBV28 combines with J gene TRBJ2-1; D tentatively fits TRBD1 or TRBD2 (5 bases each). Germline CDR1 MDHEN, CDR2 SYDVKM. The CDR3 covers 13 residues. The V end lost 2 bases, the J end lost 9 bases, and 11 bases lay between the germline ends.

V usage is TRBV7-8 and J usage is TRBJ2-6; perhaps TRBD1 as D (6 bases). From germline, CDR1 is SGHVS and CDR2 FQNEAQ. Trimming took off 3 bases at V and 2 bases at J, with 14 bases between the two ends. CDR3 length: 17 residues. The CDR3 here is CASSFRTAYAGANVLTF. In DNA, the CDR3 is TGTGCCAGCAGCTTTCGGACAGCTTATGCTGGGGCCAACGTCCTGACTTTC.

J is TRBJ2-5 and V is TRBV7-2, with a weak D call TRBD1 (5 bases). V shed 7 bases and J shed 2 bases, with 11 bases lying between them. Germline V CDR1 and CDR2: SGHTA, FQGNSA. The CDR3 loop spans 13 amino acids. DNA of the CDR3: TGTGCCAGCACCTCAGGGCTTCAAGAGACCCAGTACTTC. It translates to CASTSGLQETQYF. Based on the CDR3 plus reference TRBV7-2 and TRBJ2-5, the full variable domain is GAGVSQSPSNKVTEKGKDVELRCDPISGHTALYWYRQSLGQGLEFLIYFQGNSAPDKSGLPSDRFSAERTGGSVSTLTIQRTQQEDSAVYLCASTSGLQETQYFGPGTRLLVL.

The CDR3 reads CASSEAVPQRGYTF. The CDR3 DNA follows: TGTGCCAGCAGTGAAGCGGTGCCTCAGAGGGGCTACACCTTC. The chain employs TRBV2 and TRBJ1-2; D uncertain. In germline, CDR1 is SNHLY, CDR2 FYNNEI. The CDR3 is 14 amino acids. V gave up 0 bases and J gave up 8 bases, with 13 bases separating them.

The gene calls are TRBV5-1 and TRBJ2-7; D might be TRBD2 (6 bases). The CDR3 contains 16 residues. Germline CDR1 and CDR2: SGHRS and YFSETQ. V lost 4 bases and J lost 0, with 17 bases in between. For the CDR3, the DNA is TGCGCCAGCAGCAGGAGCGGGCAGAGATCCTCCTACGAGCAGTACTTC. Protein: CASSRSGQRSSYEQYF.

V is TRBV11-3 and J is TRBJ2-7, with TRBD1 as a possible D gene (5 bases). Trimming pared 2 bases from V and 4 bases from J, leaving 12 bases between. This CDR3 spans 14 amino acids. Germline CDR1 and CDR2: SGHNT and YENEEA. The CDR3 sequence is CASSLRGGDYEQYF. In nucleotides, the CDR3 is TGTGCCAGCAGCTTAAGGGGCGGAGATTACGAGCAGTACTTC.

The genes are TRBV7-2 and TRBJ2-6; D unclear. This CDR3 contains 14 residues. The ends were cut back, 3 bases at V and 3 bases at J, with 6 bases in the middle. From germline, CDR1 is SGHTA and CDR2 FQGNSA. CDR3 DNA: TGTGCCAGCAGCTTCGGCGTTGGGGCCAACGTCCTGACTTTC. Residues: CASSFGVGANVLTF.

The chain carries TRBV5-4 and TRBJ1-2; 8 bases are shared with TRBD1. The CDR3 has 14 amino acids. With V trimmed by 1 base and J by 8 bases, 7 bases remained unmatched. Looked up from germline, CDR1 is SGHNT and CDR2 is YYREEE (reference sequence). The CDR3 DNA is TGTGCCAGCAGCTTGATGGGACAGGTGGGCGGCTACACCTTC. It codes for CASSLMGQVGGYTF.

This clone showed up many times. This chain connects TRBV4-1 to TRBJ2-1; TRBD2 agrees at 7 bases. The J segment lost 7 bases and the V segment lost 1 base, leaving 4 bases of the junction unmatched. This CDR3 spans 14 amino acids. Germline loops: CDR1 MGHRA, CDR2 YSYEKL. CDR3 bases: TGCGCCAGCAGCCAAGGCTTGCGGGGGAATGAGCAGTTCTTC. Translation: CASSQGLRGNEQFF.